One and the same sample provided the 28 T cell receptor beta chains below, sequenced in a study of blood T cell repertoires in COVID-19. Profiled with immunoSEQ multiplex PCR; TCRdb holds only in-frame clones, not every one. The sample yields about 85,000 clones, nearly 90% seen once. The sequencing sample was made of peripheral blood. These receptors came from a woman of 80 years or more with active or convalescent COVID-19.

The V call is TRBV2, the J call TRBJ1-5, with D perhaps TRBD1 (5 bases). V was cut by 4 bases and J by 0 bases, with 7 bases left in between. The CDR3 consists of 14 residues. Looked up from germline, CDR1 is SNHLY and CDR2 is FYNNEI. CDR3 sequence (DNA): TGTGCCAGCAGTGGGACAAATAGCAATCAGCCCCAGCATTTT. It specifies CASSGTNSNQPQHF. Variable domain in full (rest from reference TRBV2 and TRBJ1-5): EPEVTQTPSHQVTQMGQEVILRCVPISNHLYFYWYRQILGQKVEFLVSFYNNEISEKSEIFDDQFSVERPDGSNFTLKIRSTKLEDSAMYFCASSGTNSNQPQHFGDGTRLSIL.

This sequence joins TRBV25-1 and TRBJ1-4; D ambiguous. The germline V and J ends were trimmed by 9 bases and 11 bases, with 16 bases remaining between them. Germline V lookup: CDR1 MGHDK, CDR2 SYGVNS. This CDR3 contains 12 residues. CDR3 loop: CASADLGWKLFF. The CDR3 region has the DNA TGTGCCAGTGCGGATCTTGGATGGAAACTGTTTTTT.

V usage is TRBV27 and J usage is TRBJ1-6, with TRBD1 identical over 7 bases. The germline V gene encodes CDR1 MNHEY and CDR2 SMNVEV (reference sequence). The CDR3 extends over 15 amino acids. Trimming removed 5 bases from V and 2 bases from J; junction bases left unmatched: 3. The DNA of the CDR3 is TGTGCCAGCAGTCCCACAGGGGCCTATAATTCACCCCTCCACTTT. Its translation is CASSPTGAYNSPLHF.

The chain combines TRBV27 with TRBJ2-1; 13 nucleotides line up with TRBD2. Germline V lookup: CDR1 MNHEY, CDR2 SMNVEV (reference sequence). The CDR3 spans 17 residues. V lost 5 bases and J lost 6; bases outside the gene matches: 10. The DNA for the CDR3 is TGTGCCAGCAGTAAATTGACTAGCGGGAGGATGGGCAATGAGCAGTTCTTC. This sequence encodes CASSKLTSGRMGNEQFF.

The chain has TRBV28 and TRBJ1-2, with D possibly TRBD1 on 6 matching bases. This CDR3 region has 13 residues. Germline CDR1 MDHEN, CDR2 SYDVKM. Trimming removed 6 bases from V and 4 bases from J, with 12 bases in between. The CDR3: CASRIGQIYGYTF. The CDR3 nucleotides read TGTGCCAGCAGAATAGGACAGATCTATGGCTACACCTTC.

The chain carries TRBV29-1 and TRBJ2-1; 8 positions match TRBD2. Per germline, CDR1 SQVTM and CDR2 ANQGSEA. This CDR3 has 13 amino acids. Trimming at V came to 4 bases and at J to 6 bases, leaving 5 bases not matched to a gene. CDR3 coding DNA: TGCAGCGTTGGGACTAGCAAATTCAATGAGCAGTTCTTC. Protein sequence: CSVGTSKFNEQFF.

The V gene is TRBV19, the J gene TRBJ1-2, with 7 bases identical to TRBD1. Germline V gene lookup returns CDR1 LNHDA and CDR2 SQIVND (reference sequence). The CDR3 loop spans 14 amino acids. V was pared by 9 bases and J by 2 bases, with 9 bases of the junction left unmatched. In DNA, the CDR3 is TGTGCCAGCACCAGACAGGGTAGCAACTATGGCTACACCTTC. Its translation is CASTRQGSNYGYTF.

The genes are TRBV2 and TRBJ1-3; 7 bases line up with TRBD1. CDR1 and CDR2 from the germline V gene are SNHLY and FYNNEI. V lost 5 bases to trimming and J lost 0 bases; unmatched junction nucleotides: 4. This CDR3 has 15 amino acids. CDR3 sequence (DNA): TGTGCCAGCAGTAGGGACAGTCGCTCTGGAAACACCATATATTTT. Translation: CASSRDSRSGNTIYF.

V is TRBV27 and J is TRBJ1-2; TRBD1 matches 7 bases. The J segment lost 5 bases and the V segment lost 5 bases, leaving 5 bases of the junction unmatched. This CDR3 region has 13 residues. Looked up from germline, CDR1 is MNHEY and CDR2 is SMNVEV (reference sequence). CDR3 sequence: CASSRQGGYGYTF. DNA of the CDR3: TGTGCCAGCAGTCGACAGGGTGGGTATGGCTACACCTTC.

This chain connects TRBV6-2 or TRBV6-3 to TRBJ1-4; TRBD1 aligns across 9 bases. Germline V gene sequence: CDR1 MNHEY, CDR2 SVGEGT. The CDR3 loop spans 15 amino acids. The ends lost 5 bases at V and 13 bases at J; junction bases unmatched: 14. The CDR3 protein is CASSTGTGRTDRLFF. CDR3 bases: TGTGCCAGCAGTACCGGGACAGGGAGGACCGATCGACTGTTTTTT.

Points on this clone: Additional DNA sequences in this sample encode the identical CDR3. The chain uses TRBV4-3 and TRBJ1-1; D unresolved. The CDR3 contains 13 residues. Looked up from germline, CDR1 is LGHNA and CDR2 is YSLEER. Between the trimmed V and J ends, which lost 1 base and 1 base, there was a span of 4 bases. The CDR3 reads CASSQAGNTEAFF. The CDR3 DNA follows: TGCGCCAGCAGCCAAGCCGGGAACACTGAAGCTTTCTTT.

CDR3 DNA: TGCGCCAGCAGCCCGAACGGGGTTCCGAACACCATATATTTT. Protein sequence: CASSPNGVPNTIYF. This sequence joins TRBV5-1 and TRBJ1-3, with no clear D. CDR3 length: 14 residues. Germline lookup yields CDR1 SGHRS and CDR2 YFSETQ. Trimming took 4 bases from V and 7 from J, leaving 15 bases between them. The full variable domain, completed using reference TRBV5-1 and TRBJ1-3, is KAGVTQTPRYLIKTRGQQVTLSCSPISGHRSVSWYQQTPGQGLQFLFEYFSETQRNKGNFPGRFSGRQFSNSRSEMNVSTLELGDSALYLCASSPNGVPNTIYFGEGSWLTVV.

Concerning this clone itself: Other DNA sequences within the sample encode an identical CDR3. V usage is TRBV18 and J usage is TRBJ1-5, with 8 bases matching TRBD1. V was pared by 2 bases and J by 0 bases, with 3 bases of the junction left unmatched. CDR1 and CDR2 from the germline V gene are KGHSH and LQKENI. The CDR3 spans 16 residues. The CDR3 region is CASSPGTGDSNQPQHF. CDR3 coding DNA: TGTGCCAGCTCACCAGGGACAGGTGATAGCAATCAGCCCCAGCATTTT.

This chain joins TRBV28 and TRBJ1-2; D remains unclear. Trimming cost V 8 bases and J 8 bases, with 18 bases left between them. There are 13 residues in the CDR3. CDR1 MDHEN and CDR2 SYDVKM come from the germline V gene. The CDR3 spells CASETERGRGYTF. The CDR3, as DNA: TGTGCCAGCGAAACCGAACGAGGGAGGGGCTACACCTTC.

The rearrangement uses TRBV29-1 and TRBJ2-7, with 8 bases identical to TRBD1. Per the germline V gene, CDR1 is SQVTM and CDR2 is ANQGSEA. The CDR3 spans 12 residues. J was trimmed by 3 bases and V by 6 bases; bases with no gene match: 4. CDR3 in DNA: TGCAGCGTGACAGGGGATAACTACGAGCAGTACTTC. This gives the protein CSVTGDNYEQYF.

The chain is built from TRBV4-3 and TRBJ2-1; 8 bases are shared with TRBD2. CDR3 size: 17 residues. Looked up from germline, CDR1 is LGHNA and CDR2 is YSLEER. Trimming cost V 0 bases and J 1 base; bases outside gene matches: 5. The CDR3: CASSQEPSGSSYNEQFF. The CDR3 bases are TGCGCCAGCAGCCAAGAACCCAGCGGGAGTTCCTACAATGAGCAGTTCTTC.

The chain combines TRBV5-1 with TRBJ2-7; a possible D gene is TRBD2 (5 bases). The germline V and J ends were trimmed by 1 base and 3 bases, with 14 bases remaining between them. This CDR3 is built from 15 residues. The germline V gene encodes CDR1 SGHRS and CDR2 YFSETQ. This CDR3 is CASSLMGDPDYEQYF. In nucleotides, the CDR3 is TGCGCCAGCAGCTTGATGGGAGATCCTGACTACGAGCAGTACTTC.

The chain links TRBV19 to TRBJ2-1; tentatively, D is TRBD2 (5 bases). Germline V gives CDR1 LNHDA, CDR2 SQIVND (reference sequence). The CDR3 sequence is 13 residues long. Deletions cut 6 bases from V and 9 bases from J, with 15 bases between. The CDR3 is CASSTTGEGEQFF. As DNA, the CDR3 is TGTGCCAGTAGCACAACGGGCGAGGGTGAGCAGTTCTTC. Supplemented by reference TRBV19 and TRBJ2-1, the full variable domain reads DGGITQSPKYLFRKEGQNVTLSCEQNLNHDAMYWYRQDPGQGLRLIYYSQIVNDFQKGDIAEGYSVSREKKESFPLTVTSAQKNPTAFYLCASSTTGEGEQFFGPGTRLTVL.

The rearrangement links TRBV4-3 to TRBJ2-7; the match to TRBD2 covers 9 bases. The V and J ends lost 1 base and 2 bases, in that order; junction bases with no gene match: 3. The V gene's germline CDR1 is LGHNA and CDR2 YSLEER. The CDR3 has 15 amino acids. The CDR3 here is CASSQGLAGTYEQYF. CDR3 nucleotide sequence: TGCGCCAGCAGCCAAGGCCTAGCGGGGACCTACGAGCAGTACTTC.

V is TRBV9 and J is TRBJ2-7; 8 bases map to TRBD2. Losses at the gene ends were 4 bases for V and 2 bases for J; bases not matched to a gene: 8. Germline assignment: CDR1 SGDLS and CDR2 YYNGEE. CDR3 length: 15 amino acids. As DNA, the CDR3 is TGTGCCAGCAGCCCGAGCGGGAGATACGCCTACGAGCAGTACTTC. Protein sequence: CASSPSGRYAYEQYF.

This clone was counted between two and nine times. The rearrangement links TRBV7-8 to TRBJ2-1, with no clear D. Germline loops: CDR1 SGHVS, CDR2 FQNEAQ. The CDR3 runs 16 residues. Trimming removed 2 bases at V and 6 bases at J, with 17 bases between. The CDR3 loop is CASSLTATQLANEQFF. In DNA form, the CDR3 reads TGTGCCAGCAGCTTAACCGCAACCCAATTAGCCAATGAGCAGTTCTTC.

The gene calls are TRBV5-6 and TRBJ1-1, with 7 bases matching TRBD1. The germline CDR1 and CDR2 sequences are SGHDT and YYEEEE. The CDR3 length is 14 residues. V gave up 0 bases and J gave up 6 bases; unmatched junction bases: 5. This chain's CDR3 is CASSLGLRGAEAFF. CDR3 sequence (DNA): TGTGCCAGCAGCTTGGGTCTCAGGGGGGCTGAAGCTTTCTTT.

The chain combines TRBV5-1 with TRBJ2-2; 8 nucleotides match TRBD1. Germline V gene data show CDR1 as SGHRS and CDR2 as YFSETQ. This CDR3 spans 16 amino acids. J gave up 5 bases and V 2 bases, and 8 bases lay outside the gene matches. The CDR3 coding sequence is TGCGCCAGCAGCTTTTCGCAGGGGGCCAGGACCGGGGAGCTGTTTTTT. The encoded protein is CASSFSQGARTGELFF.

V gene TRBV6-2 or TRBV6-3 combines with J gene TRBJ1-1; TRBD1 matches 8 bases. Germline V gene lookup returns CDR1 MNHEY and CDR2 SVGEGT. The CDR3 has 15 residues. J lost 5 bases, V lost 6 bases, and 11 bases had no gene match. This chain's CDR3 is CASSVSRGQGTEAFF. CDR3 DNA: TGTGCCAGCAGCGTCAGCAGGGGGCAGGGTACTGAAGCTTTCTTT.

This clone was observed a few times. The CDR3 here is CASSQTGTSRTGELFF. In nucleotides, the CDR3 is TGTGCCAGCAGCCAAACCGGGACTAGTCGGACCGGGGAGCTGTTTTTT. The chain uses TRBV3-1 (or the pseudogene TRBV3-2) and TRBJ2-2, with 8 bases identical to TRBD2. The V and J ends lost 2 bases and 5 bases, in that order; junction bases with no gene match: 7. CDR1 is LGHDT, CDR2 YNNKEL, per germline (reference sequence). This CDR3 comprises 16 residues.

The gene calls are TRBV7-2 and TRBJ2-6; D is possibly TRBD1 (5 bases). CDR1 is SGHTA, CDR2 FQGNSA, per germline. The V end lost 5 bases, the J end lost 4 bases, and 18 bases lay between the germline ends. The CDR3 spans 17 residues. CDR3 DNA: TGTGCCAGCAGCATCCTCCCCGGCAGGGCCGGGGCCAACGTCCTGACTTTC. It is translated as CASSILPGRAGANVLTF.

CDR3 amino acids: CASSIRTSGIGEQFF. The CDR3 nucleotides read TGTGCCAGCAGCATCCGGACTAGCGGGATCGGTGAGCAGTTCTTC. This chain connects TRBV7-2 to TRBJ2-1; 12 bases fit TRBD2. CDR1 and CDR2 (germline): SGHTA, FQGNSA. This CDR3 has 15 amino acids. Germline trimming cut 5 bases from V and 9 bases from J; bases unmatched to any gene: 8.

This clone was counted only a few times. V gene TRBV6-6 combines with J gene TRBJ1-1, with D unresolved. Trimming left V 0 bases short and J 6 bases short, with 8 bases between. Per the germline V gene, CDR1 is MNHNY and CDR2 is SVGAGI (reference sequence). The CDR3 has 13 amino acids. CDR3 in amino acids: CASSYSSHPEAFF. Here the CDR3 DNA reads TGTGCCAGCAGTTACTCGAGTCATCCTGAAGCTTTCTTT.